Listed below are T cell receptor beta chains from one sample, sequenced in a study of CD8 T cells in Susac syndrome. Each CDR3 protein is one row after TCRdb ran MiXCR on the immunoSEQ multiplex PCR reads. The profile shows about 100,000 distinct CDR3 sequences, approximately 95% of them singletons. Sequencing was carried out using CD8+ T cells from PBMCs. The receptors were gathered from a human donor with Susac syndrome. Both conserved end residues are part of each CDR3. The D gene is left open where the match is weak. Only some rows state a clone size, as once, few, many or a class for expanded clones.

d_call	v_call	cdr3_length	j_call	clone_size	cdr3_aa	cdr3_nt
-	TRBV29-1	12	TRBJ1-4	-	CSASWRNEKLFF	TGCAGCGCCTCTTGGAGGAATGAAAAACTGTTTTTT
-	TRBV29-1	14	TRBJ2-1	-	CSVETGSPYNEQFF	TGCAGCGTCGAAACAGGGAGCCCCTACAATGAGCAGTTCTTC
TRBD2	TRBV6-4	15	TRBJ2-4	-	CASSDTSGGANIQYF	TGTGCCAGCAGTGATACTAGCGGGGGGGCGAACATTCAGTACTTC
-	TRBV12-3/TRBV12-4	12	TRBJ1-6	-	CASRDSRSPLHF	TGTGCCAGCAGGGACTCGCGGTCACCCCTCCACTTT
TRBD2	TRBV7-2	18	TRBJ2-5	-	CASTPSGTSGKGRETQYF	TGTGCCAGCACCCCCTCCGGGACTAGCGGGAAGGGTAGGGAGACCCAGTACTTC
TRBD2	TRBV29-1	16	TRBJ2-1	-	CSVEDRETSVFGEQFF	TGCAGCGTTGAAGATCGGGAGACTAGCGTATTTGGTGAGCAGTTCTTC
TRBD2	TRBV20-1	13	TRBJ2-7	-	CSAPLAGGDEQYF	TGCAGTGCTCCACTAGCGGGGGGGGACGAGCAGTACTTC
TRBD1	TRBV12-3/TRBV12-4	13	TRBJ1-2	-	CASSHDRVNGYTF	TGTGCCAGCAGTCACGACAGGGTTAATGGCTACACCTTC
TRBD2	TRBV29-1	16	TRBJ2-3	-	CSVAGTREEGTDTQYF	TGCAGCGTTGCCGGGACTAGGGAGGAGGGCACAGATACGCAGTATTTT
-	TRBV7-3	13	TRBJ2-5	-	CASSFSALETQYF	TGTGCCAGCAGCTTCAGTGCCCTGGAGACCCAGTACTTC
-	TRBV29-1	11	TRBJ1-2	-	CSVEGNEGYTF	TGCAGCGTTGAAGGGAATGAGGGCTACACCTTC
-	TRBV7-9	12	TRBJ2-2	-	CASTSGGGELFF	TGTGCCAGCACCTCGGGTGGCGGGGAGCTGTTTTTT
TRBD2	TRBV6-4	16	TRBJ2-3	-	CASSVSAGSRTDTQYF	TGTGCCAGCAGTGTCTCAGCGGGGAGCCGCACAGATACGCAGTATTTT
-	TRBV23-1	12	TRBJ2-7	-	CASGGQIYEQYF	TGCGCCAGCGGCGGACAGATCTACGAGCAGTACTTC
-	TRBV7-9	15	TRBJ2-5	-	CASSLGDWTAPTQYF	TGTGCCAGCAGCTTGGGCGATTGGACAGCACCGACCCAGTACTTC
TRBD2	TRBV20-1	17	TRBJ2-3	-	CSARRLAGAFSTDTQYF	TGCAGTGCTAGGCGCCTAGCGGGAGCCTTTAGCACAGATACGCAGTATTTT
TRBD2	TRBV2	15	TRBJ2-4	-	CASSDTSGDPNIQYF	TGTGCCAGCAGTGATACTAGCGGGGACCCAAACATTCAGTACTTC
TRBD1	TRBV6-5	14	TRBJ1-1	-	CASSPRQGKTEAFF	TGTGCCAGCAGTCCTCGACAGGGGAAGACTGAAGCTTTCTTT
-	TRBV13	17	TRBJ2-3	-	CASSLKVAGWFGDTQYF	TGTGCCAGCAGCTTAAAGGTCGCAGGTTGGTTTGGAGATACGCAGTATTTT
TRBD1	TRBV24-1	15	TRBJ2-7	-	CATVPDRGKNYEQYF	TGTGCCACCGTACCCGACAGGGGTAAAAACTACGAGCAGTACTTC
TRBD1	TRBV6-2/TRBV6-3	15	TRBJ2-1	-	CATRPPGQAYNEQFF	TGTGCCACCCGACCGCCGGGACAGGCCTACAATGAGCAGTTCTTC
-	TRBV21-1	11	TRBJ2-3	-	CASSDRDPQYF	TGTGCCAGCAGCGACCGGGATCCGCAGTATTTT
-	TRBV5-1	13	TRBJ2-7	-	CASSTEDGYEQYF	TGCGCCAGCAGCACAGAGGACGGCTACGAGCAGTACTTC
TRBD1	TRBV10-3	12	TRBJ1-2	-	CAISEQGNGYTF	TGTGCCATCAGTGAACAGGGGAATGGCTACACCTTC
-	TRBV28	17	TRBJ2-6	-	CASSYGATSSGANVLTF	TGTGCCAGCAGCTATGGGGCTACCAGCTCTGGGGCCAACGTCCTGACTTTC
-	TRBV3-1	15	TRBJ1-4	-	CASSQDRLLNEKLFF	TGTGCCAGCAGCCAAGATCGACTGCTTAATGAAAAACTGTTTTTT
-	TRBV18	14	TRBJ2-5	-	CASSPAVPRETQYF	TGTGCCAGCTCACCAGCGGTCCCACGGGAGACCCAGTACTTC
-	TRBV4-1	16	TRBJ1-6	-	CASSQEAALPNSPLHF	TGCGCCAGCAGCCAAGAGGCAGCCCTCCCTAATTCACCCCTCCACTTT
TRBD2	TRBV9	16	TRBJ2-7	-	CASSEGTSGGSYEQYF	TGTGCCAGCAGCGAGGGGACTAGCGGGGGCTCCTACGAGCAGTACTTC
TRBD2	TRBV27	12	TRBJ2-7	-	CASRPTSGRQYF	TGTGCCAGCAGACCGACTAGCGGGAGGCAGTACTTC
TRBD1	TRBV29-1	13	TRBJ2-3	-	CSEKTGSTDTQYF	TGCAGCGAAAAGACAGGGAGCACAGATACGCAGTATTTT
-	TRBV9	13	TRBJ1-6	-	CASSPREGSPLHF	TGTGCCAGCAGCCCGCGGGAGGGCTCACCCCTCCACTTT
TRBD2	TRBV15	16	TRBJ2-1	-	CATSSISGLAGEMEFF	TGTGCCACCAGCAGTATATCGGGACTAGCGGGAGAAATGGAGTTCTTC
-	TRBV7-9	15	TRBJ2-1	-	CASSLNLRELVVQFF	TGTGCCAGCAGCTTAAATCTTCGGGAACTAGTTGTGCAGTTCTTC
-	TRBV2	13	TRBJ1-3	once	CASRDGLGNTIYF	TGTGCCAGCAGGGACGGACTTGGAAACACCATATATTTT
-	TRBV4-1	16	TRBJ2-2	-	CASSQDGRSGTGELFF	TGCGCCAGCAGCCAAGATGGGCGGTCGGGCACCGGGGAGCTGTTTTTT
-	TRBV5-1	16	TRBJ2-4	-	CASSLAPVGTKNIQYF	TGCGCCAGCAGCCTGGCCCCTGTAGGAACCAAAAACATTCAGTACTTC
TRBD1	TRBV11-2	14	TRBJ2-3	-	CASQTGVGTDTQYF	TGTGCCAGCCAAACAGGGGTCGGCACAGATACGCAGTATTTT
-	TRBV6-4	13	TRBJ1-1	-	CASSYQRGTEAFF	TGTGCCAGCAGTTATCAGAGGGGCACTGAAGCTTTCTTT
TRBD2	TRBV6-1	15	TRBJ2-5	once	CASSETSGGQETQYF	TGTGCCAGCAGTGAAACTAGCGGGGGCCAAGAGACCCAGTACTTC
-	TRBV5-4	11	TRBJ1-2	-	CASSLDVSYTF	TGTGCCAGCAGCTTGGACGTGAGCTACACCTTC
-	TRBV6-6	16	TRBJ2-3	-	CASTLSPMAGTDTQYF	TGTGCCAGCACCTTATCACCCATGGCAGGTACAGATACGCAGTATTTT
-	TRBV27	13	TRBJ2-3	-	CASRGATGDTQYF	TGTGCCAGCCGAGGCGCCACCGGGGATACGCAGTATTTT
-	TRBV4-1	17	TRBJ2-3	-	CASSQDLRLSSTDTQYF	TGCGCCAGCAGCCAAGATCTTAGGCTCTCCTCCACAGATACGCAGTATTTT
TRBD1	TRBV2	15	TRBJ2-4	-	CASSAGGGGENIQYF	TGTGCCAGCAGCGCAGGGGGCGGAGGGGAAAACATTCAGTACTTC
-	TRBV27	16	TRBJ2-3	-	CASSDRQGRVTDTQYF	TGTGCCAGCAGCGACCGACAGGGGAGGGTAACAGATACGCAGTATTTT
TRBD2	TRBV29-1	13	TRBJ2-3	-	CSVRGTITDTQYF	TGCAGCGTTCGCGGGACTATTACAGATACGCAGTATTTT
TRBD1	TRBV9	15	TRBJ1-2	-	CASSEGTGILRGYTF	TGTGCCAGCAGCGAAGGGACAGGGATATTGAGAGGCTACACCTTC
-	TRBV29-1	12	TRBJ2-1	-	CSGGGLLNEQFF	TGCAGCGGGGGGGGCCTCCTCAATGAGCAGTTCTTC
-	TRBV6-1	13	TRBJ2-1	-	CASSDGTWREQFF	TGTGCCAGCAGTGACGGGACGTGGAGAGAGCAGTTCTTC
-	TRBV9	15	TRBJ2-2	-	CASSGQAMNTGELFF	TGTGCCAGCAGCGGACAGGCGATGAACACCGGGGAGCTGTTTTTT
TRBD1	TRBV6-1	19	TRBJ1-6	-	CASSRAVPRDRPTGSALHF	TGTGCCAGCAGTCGGGCCGTACCCAGGGACAGGCCGACTGGGTCAGCCCTCCACTTT
-	TRBV15	15	TRBJ2-5	-	CATSSAVGAQETQYF	TGTGCCACCAGCAGTGCAGTGGGAGCACAAGAGACCCAGTACTTC
-	TRBV20-1	12	TRBJ1-1	-	CSATEGRTEAFF	TGCAGTGCCACAGAGGGTCGCACTGAAGCTTTCTTT
-	TRBV29-1	10	TRBJ2-7	-	CRKGGGEQYF	TGCCGGAAAGGGGGGGGCGAGCAGTACTTC
TRBD2	TRBV5-6	14	TRBJ2-4	-	CASSLLAGGDIQYF	TGTGCCAGCAGCTTGCTAGCGGGAGGGGACATTCAGTACTTC
-	TRBV23-1	13	TRBJ1-2	-	CASSKVSGSGYTF	TGCGCCAGCAGTAAAGTCTCGGGTAGTGGCTACACCTTC
TRBD1	TRBV5-6	16	TRBJ2-5	-	CASSPLPTGEGETQYF	TGTGCCAGCAGCCCCCTCCCGACAGGGGAAGGAGAGACCCAGTACTTC
-	TRBV11-2	10	TRBJ2-2	-	CASSFGELFF	TGTGCCAGCAGCTTTGGGGAGCTGTTTTTT